The 11 T cell receptor beta chains below were found in one sample sequenced in a study of blood T cell repertoires in COVID-19. Assay used: immunoSEQ multiplex PCR; TCRdb lists only in-frame clones, some missing. The sample shows approximately 160,000 clones, 80% to 85% of them seen only once. Sequencing was done on a sample of peripheral blood. The receptors here all came from a woman aged 60 to 75 with acute or convalescent COVID-19.

V gene TRBV27 combines with J gene TRBJ1-4; 8 bases line up with TRBD1. The germline V gene has CDR1 MNHEY and CDR2 SMNVEV (reference sequence). The CDR3 is 16 amino acids. V shed 4 bases, J shed 5 bases, and the junction held 9 bases outside the gene matches. The CDR3 nucleotides are TGTGCCAGCAGTTCAATAGGACAGGGAGTAAATGAAAAACTGTTTTTT. Translated: CASSSIGQGVNEKLFF.

Here the CDR3 DNA reads TGTGCCAGCAGTTACCCCCAGGGGTCCGGGGCCAACGTCCTGACTTTC. Its protein is CASSYPQGSGANVLTF. This chain uses TRBV6-6 with TRBJ2-6; a possible D gene is TRBD1 (6 bases). Per the germline V gene, CDR1 is MNHNY and CDR2 is SVGAGI (reference sequence). V was shortened by 2 bases and J by 4 bases, with 12 bases between the two germline ends. The CDR3 contains 16 residues.

This clone has just one count. The DNA is left out, because the CDR3 cannot be placed on it with certainty; the CDR3 is given as TCRdb lists it. The chain joins TRBV28 to TRBJ2-1; the D call of TRBD1 is as the table states it, not checked on the DNA. In germline, CDR1 is MDHEN, CDR2 SYDVKM. The CDR3 sequence runs 16 residues, both termini included. The chain's CDR3 is CASSFLETGTLGEQFF.

The chain employs TRBV4-3 and TRBJ2-1, with a weak D call TRBD2 (7 bases). V was clipped by 2 bases and J by 7 bases, with 21 bases between them. There are 17 residues in the CDR3. CDR1 is LGHNA and CDR2 is YSLEER in the germline V gene. The CDR3 spells CASSQPHIRGAENEQFF. CDR3 nucleotide sequence: TGCGCCAGCAGCCAACCGCACATCCGGGGGGCGGAAAATGAGCAGTTCTTC.

The chain is built from TRBV18 and TRBJ2-2; TRBD2 matches at 8 bases. Germline lookup yields CDR1 KGHSH and CDR2 LQKENI. There are 14 residues in the CDR3. J lost 8 bases, V lost 8 bases, and 10 bases had no gene match. The CDR3 sequence: CASRGGLASGELFF. In DNA form, the CDR3 reads TGTGCCAGCCGGGGAGGACTAGCTTCTGGGGAGCTGTTTTTT.

The gene calls are TRBV23-1 and TRBJ1-5; D is undetermined. TRBV23-1 is treated as an ORF (open reading frame) with a function not yet certain. V dropped 7 bases and J dropped 0 bases, with 7 bases sitting between them. This CDR3 comprises 13 residues. This chain's CDR3 is CASIPVSNQPQHF. DNA for the CDR3: TGCGCCAGCATTCCAGTTAGCAATCAGCCCCAGCATTTT.

The chain couples TRBV18 to TRBJ1-5, with 10 bases fitting TRBD1. The germline gives CDR1 KGHSH, CDR2 LQKENI. CDR3 length: 13 residues. Germline trimming cut 4 bases from V and 11 bases from J; bases unmatched to any gene: 5. CDR3 loop: CASSRGTGEAQHF. CDR3 sequence (DNA): TGTGCCAGCTCACGAGGGACAGGGGAGGCCCAGCATTTT.

The chain carries TRBV24-1 and TRBJ1-1, with TRBD1 matching 9 bases. The J segment lost 1 base and the V segment lost 2 bases, leaving 4 bases of the junction unmatched. This CDR3 has 16 residues. The germline V gene has CDR1 KGHDR and CDR2 SFDVKD. CDR3 sequence: CATSDSGTGKNTEAFF. The CDR3, as DNA: TGTGCCACCAGTGATTCCGGGACAGGGAAGAACACTGAAGCTTTCTTT.

J is TRBJ1-3 and V is TRBV7-8, with TRBD1 identical over 8 bases. Trimming took 4 bases from V and 0 from J; bases not matched to a gene: 8. Germline CDR1 is SGHVS and CDR2 is FQNEAQ. CDR3 length: 17 residues. The CDR3, as DNA: TGTGCCAGCAGCTCCCAGACAGGGGCTAGCTCTGGAAACACCATATATTTT. Protein sequence: CASSSQTGASSGNTIYF.

J is TRBJ2-1 and V is TRBV19; 7 bases map to TRBD2. The CDR3 contains 15 residues. V lost 8 bases and J lost 3; bases outside the gene matches: 10. Germline CDR1 and CDR2: LNHDA and SQIVND (reference sequence). DNA for the CDR3: TGTGCCAGTTCGCCTAGGGGAGGGGACTACAATGAGCAGTTCTTC. Protein sequence: CASSPRGGDYNEQFF.

This clone was seen more than once but under ten times. The V gene is TRBV30, the J gene TRBJ2-2, with a weak D call TRBD2 (7 bases). The CDR3 is 16 amino acids. Germline assignment: CDR1 GTSNPN and CDR2 SVGIG (reference sequence). Trimming took off 2 bases at V and 7 bases at J, with 20 bases between the two ends. In nucleotides, the CDR3 is TGTGCCTGGAGTCTTCTAGTCGGGGGGCCAAACGGGGAGCTGTTTTTT. Translated: CAWSLLVGGPNGELFF. Filled out from reference TRBV30 and TRBJ2-2, the complete variable domain reads SQTIHQWPATLVQPVGSPLSLECTVEGTSNPNLYWYRQAAGRGLQLLFYSVGIGQISSEVPQNLSASRPQDRQFILSSKKLLLSDSGFYLCAWSLLVGGPNGELFFGEGSRLTVL.